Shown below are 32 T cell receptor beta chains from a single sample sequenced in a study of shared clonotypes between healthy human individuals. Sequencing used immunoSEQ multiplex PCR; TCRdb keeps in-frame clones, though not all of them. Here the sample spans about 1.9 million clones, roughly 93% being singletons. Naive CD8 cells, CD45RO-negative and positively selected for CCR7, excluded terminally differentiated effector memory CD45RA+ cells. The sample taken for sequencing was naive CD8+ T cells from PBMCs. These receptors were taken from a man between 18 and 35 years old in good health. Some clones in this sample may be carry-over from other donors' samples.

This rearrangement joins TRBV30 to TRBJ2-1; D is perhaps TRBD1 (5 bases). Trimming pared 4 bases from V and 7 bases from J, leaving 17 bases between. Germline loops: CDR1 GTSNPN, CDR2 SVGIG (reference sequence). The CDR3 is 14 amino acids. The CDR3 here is CAWKGLEGVNEQFF. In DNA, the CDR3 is TGTGCCTGGAAGGGTCTGGAAGGGGTGAATGAGCAGTTCTTC.

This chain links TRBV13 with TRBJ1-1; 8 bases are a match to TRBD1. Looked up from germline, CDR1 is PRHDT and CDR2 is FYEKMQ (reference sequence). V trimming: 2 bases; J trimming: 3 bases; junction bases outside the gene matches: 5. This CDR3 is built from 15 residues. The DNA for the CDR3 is TGTGCCAGCAGCTTATTCCAGGGGGCTCACACTGAAGCTTTCTTT. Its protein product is CASSLFQGAHTEAFF.

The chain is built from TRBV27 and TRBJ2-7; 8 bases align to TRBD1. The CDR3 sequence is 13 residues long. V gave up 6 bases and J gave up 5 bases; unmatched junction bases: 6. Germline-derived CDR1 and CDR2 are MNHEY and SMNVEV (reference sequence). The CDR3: CASRLTGGNEQYF. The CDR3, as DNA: TGTGCCAGCAGACTTACAGGGGGGAACGAGCAGTACTTC.

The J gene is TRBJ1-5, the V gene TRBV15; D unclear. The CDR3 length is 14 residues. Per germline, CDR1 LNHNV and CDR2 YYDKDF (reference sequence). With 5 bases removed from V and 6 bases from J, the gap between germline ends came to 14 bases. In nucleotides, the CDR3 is TGTGCCACCAGCCCAACGGGTTTTATTCAGCCCCAGCATTTT. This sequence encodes CATSPTGFIQPQHF.

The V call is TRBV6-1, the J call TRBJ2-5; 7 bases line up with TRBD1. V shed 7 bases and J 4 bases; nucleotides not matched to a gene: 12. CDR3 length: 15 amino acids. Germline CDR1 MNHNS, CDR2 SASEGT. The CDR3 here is CASIFRGQIGETQYF. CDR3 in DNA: TGTGCCAGCATATTTAGGGGGCAAATTGGAGAGACCCAGTACTTC.

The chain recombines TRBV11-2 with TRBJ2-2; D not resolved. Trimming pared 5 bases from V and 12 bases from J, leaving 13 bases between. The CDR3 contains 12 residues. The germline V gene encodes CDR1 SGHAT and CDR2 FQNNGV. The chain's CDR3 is CASSPARDQLFF. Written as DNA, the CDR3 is TGTGCCAGCAGCCCCGCCCGAGACCAGCTGTTTTTT.

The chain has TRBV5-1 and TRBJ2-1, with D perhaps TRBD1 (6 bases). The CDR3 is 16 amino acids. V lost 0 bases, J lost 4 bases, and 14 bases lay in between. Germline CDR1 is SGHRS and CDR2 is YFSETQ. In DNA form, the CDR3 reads TGCGCCAGCAGCTTGGTCGAGCGAGGGGGTTACAATGAGCAGTTCTTC. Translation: CASSLVERGGYNEQFF.

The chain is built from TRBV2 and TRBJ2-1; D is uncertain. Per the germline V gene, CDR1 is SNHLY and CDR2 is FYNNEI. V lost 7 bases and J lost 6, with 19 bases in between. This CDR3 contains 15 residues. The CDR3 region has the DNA TGTGCCAGCATAGTTAGCCTCTTCCCGGGCAATGAGCAGTTCTTC. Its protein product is CASIVSLFPGNEQFF.

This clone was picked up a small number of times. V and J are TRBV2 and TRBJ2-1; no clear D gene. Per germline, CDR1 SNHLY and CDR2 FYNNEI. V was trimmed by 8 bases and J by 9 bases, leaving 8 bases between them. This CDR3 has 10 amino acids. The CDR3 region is CASRVVEQFF. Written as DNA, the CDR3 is TGTGCCAGCCGGGTAGTTGAGCAGTTCTTC.

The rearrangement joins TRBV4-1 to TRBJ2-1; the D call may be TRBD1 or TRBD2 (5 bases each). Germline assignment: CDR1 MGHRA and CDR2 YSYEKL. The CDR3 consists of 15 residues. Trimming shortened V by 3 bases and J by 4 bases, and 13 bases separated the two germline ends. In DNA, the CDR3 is TGCGCCAGCAGCCAGAGGGAAGGGGTTTACAATGAGCAGTTCTTC. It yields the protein CASSQREGVYNEQFF.

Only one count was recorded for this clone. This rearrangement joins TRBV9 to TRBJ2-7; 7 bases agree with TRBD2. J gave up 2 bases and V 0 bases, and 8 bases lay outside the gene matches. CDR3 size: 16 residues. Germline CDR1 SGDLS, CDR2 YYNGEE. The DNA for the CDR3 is TGTGCCAGCAGCGTAGGGGGGACTACCTACACCTACGAGCAGTACTTC. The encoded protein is CASSVGGTTYTYEQYF.

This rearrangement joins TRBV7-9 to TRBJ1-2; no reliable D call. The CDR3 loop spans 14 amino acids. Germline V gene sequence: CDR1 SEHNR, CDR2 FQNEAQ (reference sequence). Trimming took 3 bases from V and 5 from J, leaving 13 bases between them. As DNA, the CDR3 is TGTGCCAGCAGCTTGGTAGGGAATTTGTATGGCTACACCTTC. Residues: CASSLVGNLYGYTF.

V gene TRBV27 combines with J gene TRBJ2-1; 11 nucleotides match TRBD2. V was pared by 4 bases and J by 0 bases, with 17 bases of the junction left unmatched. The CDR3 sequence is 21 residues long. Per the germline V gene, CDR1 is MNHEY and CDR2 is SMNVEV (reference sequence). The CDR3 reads CASSSPPIWTSGYSSYNEQFF. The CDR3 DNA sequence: TGTGCCAGCAGTTCCCCCCCGATTTGGACTAGCGGGTATAGCTCCTACAATGAGCAGTTCTTC.

CDR3 loop: CASSFSLLDSEADTQYF. Here the CDR3 DNA reads TGTGCCAGCAGCTTTTCCCTTTTGGACAGCGAGGCAGATACGCAGTATTTT. The genes are TRBV7-9 and TRBJ2-3; TRBD1 might be the D (6 bases). The V gene lost 3 bases and the J gene lost 4 bases, with 20 bases spanning the gap. Germline V gene lookup returns CDR1 SEHNR and CDR2 FQNEAQ (reference sequence). The CDR3 sequence is 17 residues long.

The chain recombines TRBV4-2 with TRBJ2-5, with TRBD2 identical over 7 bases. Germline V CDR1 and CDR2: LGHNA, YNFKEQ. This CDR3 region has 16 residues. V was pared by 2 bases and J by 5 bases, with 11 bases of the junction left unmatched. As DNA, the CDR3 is TGTGCCAGCAGCCAACTTACACTAGCGAGGAGGGAGACCCAGTACTTC. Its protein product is CASSQLTLARRETQYF.

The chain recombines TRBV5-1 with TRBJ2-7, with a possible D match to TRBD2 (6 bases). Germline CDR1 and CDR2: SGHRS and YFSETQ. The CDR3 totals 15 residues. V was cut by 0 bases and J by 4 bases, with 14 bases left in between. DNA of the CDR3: TGCGCCAGCAGCTTGGGCTGGGGGGACGGATACGAGCAGTACTTC. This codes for CASSLGWGDGYEQYF.

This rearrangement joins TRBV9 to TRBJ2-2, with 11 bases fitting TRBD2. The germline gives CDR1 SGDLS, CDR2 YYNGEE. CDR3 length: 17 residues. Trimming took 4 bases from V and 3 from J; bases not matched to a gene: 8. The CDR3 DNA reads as TGTGCCAGCAGCCAACTAGCGGGAGTTCTCGACACCGGGGAGCTGTTTTTT. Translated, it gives CASSQLAGVLDTGELFF.

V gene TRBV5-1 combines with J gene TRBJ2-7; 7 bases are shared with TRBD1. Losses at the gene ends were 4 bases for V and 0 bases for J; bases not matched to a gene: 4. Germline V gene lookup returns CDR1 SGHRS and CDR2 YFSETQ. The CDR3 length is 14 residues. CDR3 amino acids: CASSTGDSSYEQYF. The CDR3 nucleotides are TGCGCCAGCAGCACCGGGGACAGCTCCTACGAGCAGTACTTC.

CDR3 region: CASRQIYTDTQYF. DNA of the CDR3: TGTGCCAGCCGACAGATATACACAGATACGCAGTATTTT. This chain connects TRBV27 to TRBJ2-3; D perhaps matches TRBD1 (5 bases). The CDR3 runs 13 residues. Trimming stripped 8 bases from V and 2 bases from J, with 11 bases between. Germline V gene data show CDR1 as MNHEY and CDR2 as SMNVEV (reference sequence).

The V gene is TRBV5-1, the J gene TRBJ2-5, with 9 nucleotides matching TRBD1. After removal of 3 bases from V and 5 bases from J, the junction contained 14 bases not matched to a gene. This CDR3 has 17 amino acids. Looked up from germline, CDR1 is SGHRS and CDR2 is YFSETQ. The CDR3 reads CASSYPLPTGGVETQYF. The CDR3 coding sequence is TGCGCCAGCAGCTACCCGCTCCCGACAGGGGGTGTTGAGACCCAGTACTTC.

CDR3 residues: CASSPLDIDSNDYGYTF. CDR3 sequence (DNA): TGTGCCAGCTCACCTCTTGACATAGACTCGAACGACTATGGCTACACCTTC. V and J are TRBV18 and TRBJ1-2; D remains unclear. Per germline, CDR1 KGHSH and CDR2 LQKENI. With 3 bases removed from V and 3 bases from J, the gap between germline ends came to 20 bases. The CDR3 loop spans 17 amino acids.

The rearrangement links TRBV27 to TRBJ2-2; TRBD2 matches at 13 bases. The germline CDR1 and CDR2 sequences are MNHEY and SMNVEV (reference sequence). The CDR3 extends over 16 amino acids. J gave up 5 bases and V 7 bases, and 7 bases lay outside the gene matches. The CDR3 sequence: CASNIAGLAGTGELFF. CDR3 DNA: TGTGCCAGCAATATTGCGGGACTAGCGGGAACCGGGGAGCTGTTTTTT.

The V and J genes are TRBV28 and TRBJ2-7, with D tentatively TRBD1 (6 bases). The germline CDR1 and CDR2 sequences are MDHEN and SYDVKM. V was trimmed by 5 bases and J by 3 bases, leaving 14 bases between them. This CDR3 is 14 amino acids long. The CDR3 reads CASSPFRGNYEQYF. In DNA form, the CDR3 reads TGTGCCAGCAGTCCCTTCAGGGGTAACTACGAGCAGTACTTC.

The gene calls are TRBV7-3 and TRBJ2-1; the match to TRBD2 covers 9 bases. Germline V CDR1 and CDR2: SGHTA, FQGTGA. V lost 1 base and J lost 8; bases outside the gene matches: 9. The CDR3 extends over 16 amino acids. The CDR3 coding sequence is TGTGCCAGCAGCTTAATGGCTAGCGGGATTCGGCATGAGCAGTTCTTC. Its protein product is CASSLMASGIRHEQFF.

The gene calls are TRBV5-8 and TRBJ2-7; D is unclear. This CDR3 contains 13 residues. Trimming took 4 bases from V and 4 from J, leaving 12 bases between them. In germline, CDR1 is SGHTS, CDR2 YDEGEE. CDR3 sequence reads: CASSRTNQYEQYF. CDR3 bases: TGTGCCAGCAGCCGCACAAATCAATACGAGCAGTACTTC.

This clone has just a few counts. DNA for the CDR3: TGTGCCAGCAGCACGCTTGGCGGTTCCAACTATGGCTACACCTTC. This encodes CASSTLGGSNYGYTF. V and J are TRBV2 and TRBJ1-2; unclear D gene. Trimming left V 6 bases short and J 2 bases short, with 16 bases between. CDR1 is SNHLY and CDR2 is FYNNEI in the germline V gene. The CDR3 runs to 15 residues.

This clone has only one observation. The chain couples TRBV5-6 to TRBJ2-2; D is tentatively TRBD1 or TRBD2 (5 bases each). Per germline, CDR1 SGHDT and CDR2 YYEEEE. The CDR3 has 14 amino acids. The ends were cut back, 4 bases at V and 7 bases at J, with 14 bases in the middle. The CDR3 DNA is TGTGCCAGCAGCCCCGGGACCCCCAGCGGGGAGCTGTTTTTT. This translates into CASSPGTPSGELFF. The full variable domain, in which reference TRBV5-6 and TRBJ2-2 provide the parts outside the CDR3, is DAGVTQSPTHLIKTRGQQVTLRCSPKSGHDTVSWYQQALGQGPQFIFQYYEEEERQRGNFPDRFSGHQFPNYSSELNVNALLLGDSALYLCASSPGTPSGELFFGEGSRLTVL.

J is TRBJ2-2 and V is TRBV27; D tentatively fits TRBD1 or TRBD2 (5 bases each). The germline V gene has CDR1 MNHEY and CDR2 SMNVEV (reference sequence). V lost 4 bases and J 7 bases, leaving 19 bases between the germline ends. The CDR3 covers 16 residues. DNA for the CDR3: TGTGCCAGCAGTTCCTTTTGGGACGCCGACCGCGGGGAGCTGTTTTTT. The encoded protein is CASSSFWDADRGELFF.

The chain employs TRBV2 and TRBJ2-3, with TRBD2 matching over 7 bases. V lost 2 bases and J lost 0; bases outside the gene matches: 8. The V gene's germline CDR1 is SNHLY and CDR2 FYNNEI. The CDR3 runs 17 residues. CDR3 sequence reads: CASSELTSRSSTDTQYF. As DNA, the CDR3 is TGTGCCAGCAGTGAATTGACTAGCAGATCTAGCACAGATACGCAGTATTTT.

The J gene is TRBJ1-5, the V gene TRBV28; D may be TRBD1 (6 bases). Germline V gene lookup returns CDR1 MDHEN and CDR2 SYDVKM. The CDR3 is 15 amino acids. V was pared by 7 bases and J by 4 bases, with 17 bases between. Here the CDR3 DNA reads TGTGCCAGCAACGAGCCAGGGGTCGGGAATCAGCCCCAGCATTTT. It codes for CASNEPGVGNQPQHF.

CDR3 sequence: CASSYRLTSYEQYF. The CDR3 bases are TGTGCCAGCAGTTACCGGCTTACCTCCTACGAGCAGTACTTC. The chain recombines TRBV6-5 with TRBJ2-7, with no clear D. This CDR3 spans 14 amino acids. Germline V lookup: CDR1 MNHEY, CDR2 SVGAGI. Trimming removed 2 bases from V and 0 bases from J, with 8 bases in between.

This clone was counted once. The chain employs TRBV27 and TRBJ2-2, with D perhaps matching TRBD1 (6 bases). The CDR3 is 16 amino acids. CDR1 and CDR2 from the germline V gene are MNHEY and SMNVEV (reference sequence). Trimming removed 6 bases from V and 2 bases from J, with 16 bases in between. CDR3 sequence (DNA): TGTGCCAGCAGCTCCCTGGGGGCGGTTAACACCGGGGAGCTGTTTTTT. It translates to CASSSLGAVNTGELFF.